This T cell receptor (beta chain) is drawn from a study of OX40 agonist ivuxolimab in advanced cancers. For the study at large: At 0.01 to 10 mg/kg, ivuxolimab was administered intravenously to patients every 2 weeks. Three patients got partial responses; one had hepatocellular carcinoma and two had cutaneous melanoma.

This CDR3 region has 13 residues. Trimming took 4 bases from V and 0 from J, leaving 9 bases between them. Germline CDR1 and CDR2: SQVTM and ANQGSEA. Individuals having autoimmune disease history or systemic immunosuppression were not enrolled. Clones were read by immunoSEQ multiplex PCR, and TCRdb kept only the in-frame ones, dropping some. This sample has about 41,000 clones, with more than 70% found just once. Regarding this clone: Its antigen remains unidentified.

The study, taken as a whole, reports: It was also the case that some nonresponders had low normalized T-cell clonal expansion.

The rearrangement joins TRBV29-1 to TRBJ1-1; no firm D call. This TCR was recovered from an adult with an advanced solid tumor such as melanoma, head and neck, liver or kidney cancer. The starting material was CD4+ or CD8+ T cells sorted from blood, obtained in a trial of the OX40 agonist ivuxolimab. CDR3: CSVVEALNTEAFF. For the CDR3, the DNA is TGCAGCGTTGTTGAGGCGTTGAACACTGAAGCTTTCTTT.